This TCR beta chain comes out of a study of cytomegalovirus exposure and HLA in healthy donors. PCR employed 60 Vbeta and 13 Jbeta primers. The protocol was immunoSEQ multiplex PCR, while the TCRdb copy is restricted to in-frame clones and leaves out a portion. The sample records about 62,000 clones, approximately 87% being singletons. This CDR3 contains 15 residues. CDR1 is SGHRS, CDR2 YFSETQ, per germline. Trimming removed 2 bases from V and 3 bases from J; junction bases left unmatched: 7. The clonotype comes from a young man in good health and CMV-seronegative. The rearrangement uses TRBV5-1 and TRBJ1-1, with 7 bases fitting TRBD1. Sequencing input: PBMCs. This CDR3 is CASSFAKGADTEAFF. The CDR3 region has the DNA TGCGCCAGCAGCTTCGCAAAGGGGGCAGACACTGAAGCTTTCTTT.